The 22 T cell receptor beta chains presented below share a single source sample, sequenced in a study of early T cells in non-severe SARS-CoV-2 infection. TCRdb re-called the 5' RACE reads with MiXCR, one entry per CDR3 protein. The profile shows about 67,000 distinct CDR3 sequences, roughly 10% of them singletons. Sequencing was done on a sample of whole blood. The source of these receptors is an adult who was a healthcare worker with PCR-confirmed SARS-CoV-2 infection or an uninfected control (not recorded which).

This clonotype showed up many times. V gene TRBV7-6 combines with J gene TRBJ2-1, with D uncertain. This CDR3 has 15 amino acids. Germline-derived CDR1 and CDR2 are SGHVS and FNYEAQ. Trimming removed 1 base at V and 3 bases at J, with 10 bases between. CDR3 residues: CASSLGVSSYNEQFF. The CDR3 region has the DNA TGTGCCAGCAGCTTAGGGGTCTCTAGCTACAATGAGCAGTTCTTC.

Ten or more counts support this clonotype. The chain has TRBV14 and TRBJ2-5; TRBD1 matches 9 bases. This CDR3 comprises 16 residues. The germline CDR1 and CDR2 sequences are SGHDN and FVKESK. With 1 base clipped from V and 1 base from J, the junction kept 4 bases outside the gene matches. The CDR3 protein is CASSQGQGGTQETQYF. The CDR3 DNA is TGTGCCAGCAGCCAAGGACAGGGGGGGACCCAAGAGACCCAGTACTTC.

This clonotype was counted many times. CDR3 residues: CASSRTYNEQFF. The DNA for the CDR3 is TGTGCCAGCAGCCGGACCTACAATGAGCAGTTCTTC. V gene TRBV7-2 combines with J gene TRBJ2-1; D gene unclear. The CDR3 contains 12 residues. Germline assignment: CDR1 SGHTA and CDR2 FQGNSA. Trimming shortened V by 5 bases and J by 2 bases, and 4 bases separated the two germline ends. Combining the CDR3 with reference TRBV7-2 and TRBJ2-1 gives the whole variable domain GAGVSQSPSNKVTEKGKDVELRCDPISGHTALYWYRQSLGQGLEFLIYFQGNSAPDKSGLPSDRFSAERTGGSVSTLTIQRTQQEDSAVYLCASSRTYNEQFFGPGTRLTVL.

Worth noting for this clonotype: This may be a read error: a much more frequent sequence differs by one nucleotide. The CDR3 sequence is CASSLTGGLTEAFF. CDR3 DNA: TGTGCCAGCAGCTTAACCGGGGGGCTCACTGAAGCTTTCTTT. The V and J genes are TRBV11-2 and TRBJ1-1; the D gene is possibly TRBD1 (6 bases). With 2 bases removed from V and 4 bases from J, the gap between germline ends came to 11 bases. CDR1 and CDR2 (germline): SGHAT, FQNNGV. This CDR3 spans 14 amino acids.

There are many counts of this clonotype. The J gene is TRBJ2-7, the V gene TRBV11-2; D remains ambiguous. Trimming pared 4 bases from V and 3 bases from J, leaving 13 bases between. Germline loops: CDR1 SGHAT, CDR2 FQNNGV. The CDR3 totals 14 residues. The CDR3 protein is CASSSRGRSYEQYF. In nucleotides, the CDR3 is TGTGCCAGCAGCTCCCGCGGACGGAGCTACGAGCAGTACTTC.

Points on this clonotype: Its ends do not fully match the called genes, so a read error is possible. The chain uses TRBV7-7 and TRBJ2-3; no reliable D call. There are 13 residues in the CDR3. The germline gives CDR1 SSHAT, CDR2 FNYEAQ (reference sequence). CDR3: CASSPIASDTQYF. The CDR3 region has the DNA TGTGCTAGCAGCCCCATTGCGTCAGATACGCAGTATTTT. The entire variable domain, with the rest obtained from reference TRBV7-7 and TRBJ2-3, is as follows: GAGVSQSPRYKVTKRGQDVTLRCDPISSHATLYWYQQALGQGPEFLTYFNYEAQPDKSGLPSDRFSAERPEGSISTLTIQRTEQRDSAMYRCASSPIASDTQYFGPGTRLTVL.

The chain combines TRBV29-1 with TRBJ1-5; no firm D call. CDR3 length: 12 amino acids. V was cut by 5 bases and J by 5 bases, with 10 bases left in between. Germline CDR1 is SQVTM and CDR2 is ANQGSEA. For the CDR3, the DNA is TGCAGCGTTAAATGGAGCGATCAGCCCCAGCATTTT. It specifies CSVKWSDQPQHF.

This clonotype was detected ten times or more. V gene TRBV19 combines with J gene TRBJ2-1, with TRBD2 as a possible D gene (5 bases). Germline loops: CDR1 LNHDA, CDR2 SQIVND (reference sequence). This CDR3 spans 15 amino acids. Trimming took off 4 bases at V and 4 bases at J, with 14 bases between the two ends. The CDR3 region is CASSTGTSFYNEQFF. The DNA for the CDR3 is TGTGCCAGTAGTACAGGAACTAGTTTTTACAATGAGCAGTTCTTC.

This clonotype was found many times. The gene calls are TRBV19 and TRBJ1-5, with 9 bases identical to TRBD1. The CDR3 totals 14 residues. Germline loops: CDR1 LNHDA, CDR2 SQIVND (reference sequence). Trimming at V came to 6 bases and at J to 6 bases, leaving 6 bases not matched to a gene. CDR3 bases: TGTGCCAGTAGGAAGACAGGGGGGAGTCAGCCCCAGCATTTT. Amino acids: CASRKTGGSQPQHF.

This clonotype appeared many times. This chain joins TRBV2 and TRBJ2-2; D call uncertain. The germline gives CDR1 SNHLY, CDR2 FYNNEI. The CDR3 is 13 amino acids. With 6 bases removed from V and 8 bases from J, the gap between germline ends came to 13 bases. This chain's CDR3 is CASRWTGAGELFF. The CDR3 bases are TGTGCCAGCAGGTGGACGGGTGCGGGGGAGCTGTTTTTT.

The chain carries TRBV29-1 and TRBJ2-1; unclear D gene. Trimming took 2 bases from V and 5 from J, leaving 4 bases between them. CDR3 size: 11 residues. Germline CDR1 reads SQVTM; CDR2 reads ANQGSEA. CDR3 DNA: TGCAGCGTTGAACGTCACAATGAGCAGTTCTTC. Amino acids: CSVERHNEQFF.

V usage is TRBV7-2 and J usage is TRBJ2-1, with a possible D match to TRBD2 (7 bases). Trimming removed 6 bases from V and 8 bases from J, with 17 bases in between. This CDR3 contains 14 residues. Germline loops: CDR1 SGHTA, CDR2 FQGNSA. CDR3: CASSPAWGGDEQFF. Here the CDR3 DNA reads TGTGCCAGCAGTCCCGCCTGGGGGGGCGATGAGCAGTTCTTC. Full variable domain (rest looked up from reference TRBV7-2 and TRBJ2-1): GAGVSQSPSNKVTEKGKDVELRCDPISGHTALYWYRQSLGQGLEFLIYFQGNSAPDKSGLPSDRFSAERTGGSVSTLTIQRTQQEDSAVYLCASSPAWGGDEQFFGPGTRLTVL.

This clonotype was observed at least ten times. This rearrangement joins TRBV3-1 to TRBJ2-3; a weak D match, TRBD2 (6 bases). The CDR3 has 16 amino acids. CDR1 and CDR2 (germline): LGHDT, YNNKEL (reference sequence). Trimming pared 2 bases from V and 2 bases from J, leaving 14 bases between. CDR3: CASSQFLLALTDTQYF. The CDR3 nucleotides are TGTGCCAGCAGCCAATTCCTACTAGCCCTCACAGATACGCAGTATTTT.

This clonotype was picked up many times. The genes are TRBV18 and TRBJ1-5; 9 bases fit TRBD1. V shed 3 bases, J shed 6 bases, and the junction held 12 bases outside the gene matches. The CDR3 totals 17 residues. Germline V gene sequence: CDR1 KGHSH, CDR2 LQKENI. CDR3 protein: CASSPGTGYEGTQPQHF. The CDR3 bases are TGTGCCAGCTCACCCGGGACAGGGTATGAGGGCACTCAGCCCCAGCATTTT.

This clonotype has more than one count but fewer than ten. The chain employs TRBV5-1 and TRBJ2-3, with TRBD2 identical over 11 bases. CDR1 SGHRS and CDR2 YFSETQ come from the germline V gene. This CDR3 contains 18 residues. The junction had 10 bases not matched to a gene; V was cut back by 4 bases and J by 0 bases. Here the CDR3 DNA reads TGCGCCAGCAGCACGGGGCTAGCGGGAGGTACTAGCACAGATACGCAGTATTTT. Its translation: CASSTGLAGGTSTDTQYF.

This clonotype was observed at least ten times. J is TRBJ2-1 and V is TRBV28; no firm D call. CDR3 length equals 15 residues. Germline CDR1 reads MDHEN; CDR2 reads SYDVKM. V was shortened by 5 bases and J by 1 base, with 12 bases between the two germline ends. Here the CDR3 DNA reads TGTGCCAGCAGTCCCCCCACCCGGTCCTACAATGAGCAGTTCTTC. Translating gives CASSPPTRSYNEQFF.

This clonotype was recorded many times. The chain employs TRBV6-5 and TRBJ2-1, with D perhaps matching TRBD2 (5 bases). Germline CDR1 MNHEY, CDR2 SVGAGI. The CDR3 covers 14 residues. V lost 6 bases to trimming and J lost 4 bases, with 13 bases between them. The DNA of the CDR3 is TGTGCCAGCAGCCAAGCGGACTCTTACAATGAGCAGTTCTTC. Translated, it gives CASSQADSYNEQFF.

This clonotype was seen a few times. The chain uses TRBV2 and TRBJ1-2; tentative D call: TRBD1 (6 bases). V shed 11 bases and J shed 3 bases, with 10 bases lying between them. CDR3 size: 11 residues. Germline values: CDR1 SNHLY, CDR2 FYNNEI. The DNA of the CDR3 is TGTGCCGACACAGGGCACTATGGCTACACCTTC. It encodes CADTGHYGYTF.

This clonotype came up many times. The chain combines TRBV9 with TRBJ2-2, with unresolved D. CDR1 is SGDLS and CDR2 is YYNGEE in the germline V gene. The V and J ends lost 0 bases and 1 base respectively, with 4 bases between them. This CDR3 contains 14 residues. The CDR3 sequence: CASSVEQNTGELFF. CDR3 nucleotides: TGTGCCAGCAGCGTAGAACAGAACACCGGGGAGCTGTTTTTT.

CDR3 loop: CASSSRTSGETYEQYF. CDR3 sequence (DNA): TGTGCCAGCAGCTCCCGGACTAGCGGAGAAACCTACGAGCAGTACTTC. The gene calls are TRBV11-2 and TRBJ2-7; TRBD2 aligns across 10 bases. The CDR3 loop spans 16 amino acids. The V and J ends lost 4 bases and 2 bases, in that order; junction bases with no gene match: 8. Germline-derived CDR1 and CDR2 are SGHAT and FQNNGV.

This clonotype has ten or more counts. CDR3 sequence (DNA): TGTGCCAGCAGCTTAGCAGGGGGTCATAATTCACCCCTCCACTTT. It is translated as CASSLAGGHNSPLHF. The gene calls are TRBV13 and TRBJ1-6; TRBD1 matches at 7 bases. J gave up 5 bases and V 1 base, and 2 bases lay outside the gene matches. Per the germline V gene, CDR1 is PRHDT and CDR2 is FYEKMQ (reference sequence). The CDR3 spans 15 residues.

The rearrangement uses TRBV9 and TRBJ2-3; 8 nucleotides agree with TRBD2. CDR3 length: 15 residues. V gave up 0 bases and J gave up 7 bases; unmatched junction bases: 7. Germline assignment: CDR1 SGDLS and CDR2 YYNGEE. The CDR3 loop is CASSVGSSGLNTQYF. The DNA for the CDR3 is TGTGCCAGCAGCGTAGGGTCTAGCGGGCTTAATACGCAGTATTTT.